The T cell receptor (beta chain) under discussion was sequenced for a study of cytomegalovirus exposure and HLA in healthy donors. Overall study context: Early released data had around 88 million unique TCRs, all coming from HLA-typed donors.

Study results and caveats: Links to common viral pathogens appeared, in a later analysis, for several of the most significant clusters.

J was trimmed by 6 bases and V by 4 bases; bases with no gene match: 15. The CDR3 is 18 amino acids. Looked up from germline, CDR1 is LGHNA and CDR2 is YSLEER. The PCR was carried out with 60 Vbeta primers and 13 Jbeta primers. Sequenced by immunoSEQ multiplex PCR; TCRdb stores in-frame clones only, minus some. The repertoire holds some 150,000 clones, with approximately 80% as singletons. A note on this clone: Its antigen is not identified.

Material: PBMCs. The receptor was derived from a woman in her 50s in good health and CMV-seronegative. The chain has TRBV4-3 and TRBJ2-1; 10 bases are a match to TRBD2. CDR3 sequence reads: CASSPWIELAGSINEQFF. CDR3 sequence (DNA): TGCGCCAGCAGCCCATGGATAGAACTAGCGGGATCTATCAATGAGCAGTTCTTC.